These 24 T cell receptor beta chains were sequenced from one sample in a study of identical twins. TCRdb re-derived calls from the 5' RACE reads in MiXCR, one entry per CDR3 protein. The data show 500,000 to 700,000 distinct CDR3 sequences, just over 7% seen once. These data are also associated with another study on yellow fever vaccine responses in identical twins.

The sample consisted of PBMCs. All receptors derive from a woman aged 18-29 years in good health.

This clonotype was seen ten or more times. This chain uses TRBV5-6 with TRBJ2-4; 10 bases align to TRBD1. The CDR3 is made up of 16 amino acids. V was pared by 3 bases and J by 2 bases, with 5 bases of the junction left unmatched. Germline V gene sequence: CDR1 SGHDT, CDR2 YYEEEE. CDR3 bases: TGTGCCAGCAGCTGGGGACAGGGGCCTTCCAAAAACATTCAGTACTTC. As protein: CASSWGQGPSKNIQYF.

The chain links TRBV12-3 or TRBV12-4 to TRBJ2-1, with unresolved D. This CDR3 contains 12 residues. V lost 6 bases to trimming and J lost 14 bases, with 17 bases between them. CDR3 sequence reads: CASSPTEAGKFF. The CDR3 nucleotides are TGTGCCAGCAGCCCCACCGAAGCCGGAAAGTTCTTC.

This clonotype has only a few counts. This rearrangement joins TRBV3-1 to TRBJ2-7, with 8 nucleotides matching TRBD2. CDR1 LGHDT and CDR2 YNNKEL come from the germline V gene (reference sequence). Germline trimming cut 1 base from V and 0 bases from J; bases unmatched to any gene: 2. There are 15 residues in the CDR3. The CDR3 coding sequence is TGTGCCAGCAGCCAAGGAGCGGGGGCCTCCTACGAGCAGTACGTC. Protein product: CASSQGAGASYEQYV.

This clonotype has more than one count but fewer than ten. V gene TRBV20-1 combines with J gene TRBJ1-1; 7 positions agree with TRBD1. This CDR3 comprises 17 residues. Trimming removed 0 bases from V and 0 bases from J; junction bases left unmatched: 10. CDR1 DFQATT and CDR2 SNEGSKA come from the germline V gene (reference sequence). DNA for the CDR3: TGCAGTGCTAGAGATACCGGGACAGCCCTGATGAACACTGAAGCTTTCTTT. Encoded protein: CSARDTGTALMNTEAFF.

This clonotype was seen a few times. The V and J genes are TRBV27 and TRBJ2-3, with a weak D call TRBD2 (6 bases). V lost 6 bases, J lost 3 bases, and 19 bases lay in between. The CDR3 loop spans 16 amino acids. Germline V gene lookup returns CDR1 MNHEY and CDR2 SMNVEV (reference sequence). CDR3 sequence reads: CASSRVSPSATDTQYF. The DNA for the CDR3 is TGTGCCAGCAGCCGGGTTAGCCCTAGCGCGACAGATACGCAGTATTTT.

The V call is TRBV12-3 or TRBV12-4, the J call TRBJ1-1, with no clear D. The CDR3 sequence is 14 residues long. V was shortened by 1 base and J by 6 bases, with 12 bases between the two germline ends. The CDR3 nucleotides are TGTGCCAGCAGTTTAGGGCAGGTGCGCCCTGAAGCTTTCTTT. Its translation is CASSLGQVRPEAFF.

This clonotype was recorded at least ten times. This chain connects TRBV12-3 or TRBV12-4 to TRBJ2-7, with D uncertain. Trimming left V 5 bases short and J 1 base short, with 9 bases between. The CDR3 covers 13 residues. The CDR3 loop reads CASSKTASYEQYF. The CDR3 DNA is TGTGCCAGCAGTAAAACTGCGTCCTACGAGCAGTACTTC.

The rearrangement uses TRBV6-1 and TRBJ2-7, with 10 bases fitting TRBD1. The junction had 4 bases not matched to a gene; V was cut back by 5 bases and J by 3 bases. CDR1 is MNHNS and CDR2 is SASEGT in the germline V gene. The CDR3 is 14 amino acids. The CDR3 DNA reads TGTGCCAGCAGTAGTCGGACAGGGGGCTACGAGCAGTACGTC. This codes for CASSSRTGGYEQYV.

This clonotype was observed many times. The chain couples TRBV2 to TRBJ1-6, with D maybe TRBD1 (5 bases). The V and J ends lost 7 bases and 6 bases respectively, with 10 bases between them. This CDR3 has 13 residues. Germline V CDR1 and CDR2: SNHLY, FYNNEI. CDR3 nucleotides: TGTGCCAGCACCCCGGGGGGTAATTCACCCCTCCACTTT. Translated, it gives CASTPGGNSPLHF.

In its sample, this clonotype was seen a few times. As DNA, the CDR3 is TGTGCCAGCAGCAGAGACGGGACAGCCAGGGGAGATACGCAGTATTTT. Protein: CASSRDGTARGDTQYF. V and J are TRBV5-6 and TRBJ2-3; 7 bases map to TRBD1. The CDR3 is 16 residues long. From germline, CDR1 is SGHDT and CDR2 YYEEEE. The trim removed 4 bases at V and 5 bases at J, leaving 13 bases unmatched.

The J gene is TRBJ2-1, the V gene TRBV10-3, with a tentative D call TRBD2 (6 bases). The germline V gene encodes CDR1 ENHRY and CDR2 SYGVKD. The CDR3 contains 13 residues. Trimming took 7 bases from V and 3 from J, leaving 10 bases between them. CDR3 residues: CAIKSGDYNEQFF. The CDR3 nucleotides are TGTGCCATCAAATCGGGAGACTACAATGAGCAGTTCTTC.

The chain uses TRBV27 and TRBJ1-6, with 7 bases identical to TRBD1. The CDR3 has 16 residues. Germline values: CDR1 MNHEY, CDR2 SMNVEV (reference sequence). The trim removed 7 bases at V and 0 bases at J, leaving 6 bases unmatched. The CDR3 region has the DNA TGTGCCAGCAACAGGGGTGGTCCCTCCTATAATTCACCCCTCCACTTT. This gives the protein CASNRGGPSYNSPLHF.

The chain links TRBV3-1 to TRBJ1-1; no reliable D call. The CDR3 sequence is 13 residues long. The germline V and J ends were trimmed by 6 bases and 2 bases, with 10 bases remaining between them. CDR1 is LGHDT and CDR2 is YNNKEL in the germline V gene (reference sequence). The CDR3 DNA reads as TGTGCCAGCAGTTGGGCCGCTAACACTGAAGCTTTCTTT. Translating it yields CASSWAANTEAFF.

V is TRBV15 and J is TRBJ1-2; tentatively, D is TRBD1 (5 bases). CDR1 is LNHNV and CDR2 is YYDKDF in the germline V gene (reference sequence). Trimming removed 0 bases from V and 4 bases from J, with 9 bases in between. The CDR3 loop spans 14 amino acids. The CDR3 nucleotides read TGTGCCACCAGCAGAGACCAGGGTTTCTATGGCTACACCTTC. This encodes CATSRDQGFYGYTF.

The V gene is TRBV12-3 or TRBV12-4, the J gene TRBJ2-7, with D uncertain. The V and J ends lost 3 bases and 6 bases respectively, with 15 bases between them. This CDR3 has 14 amino acids. The CDR3 nucleotides are TGTGCCAGCAGTTTTCGGAGCCCGCCTGGCGAGCAGTACTTC. Translation: CASSFRSPPGEQYF.

This clonotype was detected a few times. The chain uses TRBV24-1 and TRBJ2-5, with 8 bases fitting TRBD1. V dropped 2 bases and J dropped 0; count of bases not matched to a gene: 7. The CDR3 has 17 amino acids. CDR1 and CDR2 (germline): KGHDR, SFDVKD. The CDR3: CATSDSHPDRDQETQYF. CDR3 nucleotides: TGTGCCACCAGTGATTCCCACCCGGACAGGGACCAAGAGACCCAGTACTTC.

In its sample, this clonotype was seen many times. The genes are TRBV14 and TRBJ2-1; TRBD2 might be the D (5 bases). This CDR3 is built from 14 residues. V gave up 0 bases and J gave up 8 bases, with 11 bases separating them. From germline, CDR1 is SGHDN and CDR2 FVKESK. The CDR3 DNA reads as TGTGCCAGCAGCCAAGATACTAGAGGCGATGAGCAGTTCTTC. Translating it yields CASSQDTRGDEQFF.

The table lists this clonotype with many counts. The J gene is TRBJ2-3, the V gene TRBV5-1; 7 bases fit TRBD1. CDR1 and CDR2 (germline): SGHRS, YFSETQ. This CDR3 has 15 amino acids. The ends lost 4 bases at V and 4 bases at J; junction bases unmatched: 9. CDR3 amino acids: CASSPNGQEADTQYF. CDR3 DNA: TGCGCCAGCAGCCCTAATGGACAGGAGGCAGATACGCAGTATTTT. The full variable domain, in which reference TRBV5-1 and TRBJ2-3 provide the parts outside the CDR3, is KAGVTQTPRYLIKTRGQQVTLSCSPISGHRSVSWYQQTPGQGLQFLFEYFSETQRNKGNFPGRFSGRQFSNSRSEMNVSTLELGDSALYLCASSPNGQEADTQYFGPGTRLTVL.

This clonotype has at least ten counts. The chain combines TRBV24-1 with TRBJ2-1, with D perhaps matching TRBD2 (6 bases). CDR1 is KGHDR, CDR2 SFDVKD, per germline. This CDR3 contains 13 residues. Trimming pared 6 bases from V and 9 bases from J, leaving 14 bases between. This chain's CDR3 is CATSRGLGSEQFF. CDR3 nucleotides: TGTGCCACCAGTCGGGGGTTGGGGTCTGAGCAGTTCTTC.

This clonotype turned up a few times. The rearrangement links TRBV7-2 to TRBJ2-2; TRBD2 aligns across 8 bases. The V gene's germline CDR1 is SGHTA and CDR2 FQGNSA. The CDR3 extends over 18 amino acids. Unmatched junction bases numbered 11, after V lost 5 bases and J lost 0 bases. The CDR3 region has the DNA TGTGCCAGCAGCCCAGCGCGGATAGCGGGGCCGAACACCGGGGAGCTGTTTTTT. This translates into CASSPARIAGPNTGELFF.

V gene TRBV12-3 or TRBV12-4 combines with J gene TRBJ1-1; D not resolved. The CDR3 contains 14 residues. The germline V and J ends were trimmed by 6 bases and 7 bases, with 18 bases remaining between them. The CDR3 DNA sequence: TGTGCCAGCAGGTTGCCGGGTGGAGGGAGTGAAGCTTTCTTT. Amino acids: CASRLPGGGSEAFF.

Only a few counts were recorded for this clonotype. This rearrangement joins TRBV3-1 to TRBJ2-4; D is undetermined. CDR1 is LGHDT and CDR2 is YNNKEL in the germline V gene (reference sequence). The V gene lost 4 bases and the J gene lost 8 bases, with 9 bases spanning the gap. The CDR3 spans 12 residues. CDR3 loop: CASSPGRDIQYF. DNA of the CDR3: TGTGCCAGCAGCCCCGGTCGAGACATTCAGTACTTC.

Only a few counts were recorded for this clonotype. The chain uses TRBV28 and TRBJ2-1, with TRBD2 matching over 7 bases. V shed 8 bases, J shed 14 bases, and the junction held 12 bases outside the gene matches. The germline gives CDR1 MDHEN, CDR2 SYDVKM. This CDR3 region has 12 residues. The CDR3 DNA reads as TGTGCCAGCCTCTCAGCTAGCGGAGGGGAGTTCTTC. Residues: CASLSASGGEFF.

This clonotype was seen at least ten times. The J gene is TRBJ2-5, the V gene TRBV10-3, with 9 bases aligning to TRBD2. J lost 7 bases, V lost 0 bases, and 9 bases had no gene match. The CDR3 has 16 residues. Germline V gene data show CDR1 as ENHRY and CDR2 as SYGVKD. The CDR3 here is CAISESLAGDTRTQYF. The CDR3, as DNA: TGTGCCATCAGTGAGTCCTTAGCGGGGGACACGAGGACCCAGTACTTC.